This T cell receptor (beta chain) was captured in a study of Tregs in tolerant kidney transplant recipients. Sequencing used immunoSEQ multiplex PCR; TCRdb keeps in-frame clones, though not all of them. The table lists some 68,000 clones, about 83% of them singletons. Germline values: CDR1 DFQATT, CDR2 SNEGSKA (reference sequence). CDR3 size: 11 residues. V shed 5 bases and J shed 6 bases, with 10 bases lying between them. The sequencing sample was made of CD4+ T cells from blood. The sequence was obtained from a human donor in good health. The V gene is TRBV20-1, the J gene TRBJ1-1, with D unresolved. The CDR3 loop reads CSALGFSEAFF. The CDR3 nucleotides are TGCAGTGCTTTAGGGTTCTCTGAAGCTTTCTTT.